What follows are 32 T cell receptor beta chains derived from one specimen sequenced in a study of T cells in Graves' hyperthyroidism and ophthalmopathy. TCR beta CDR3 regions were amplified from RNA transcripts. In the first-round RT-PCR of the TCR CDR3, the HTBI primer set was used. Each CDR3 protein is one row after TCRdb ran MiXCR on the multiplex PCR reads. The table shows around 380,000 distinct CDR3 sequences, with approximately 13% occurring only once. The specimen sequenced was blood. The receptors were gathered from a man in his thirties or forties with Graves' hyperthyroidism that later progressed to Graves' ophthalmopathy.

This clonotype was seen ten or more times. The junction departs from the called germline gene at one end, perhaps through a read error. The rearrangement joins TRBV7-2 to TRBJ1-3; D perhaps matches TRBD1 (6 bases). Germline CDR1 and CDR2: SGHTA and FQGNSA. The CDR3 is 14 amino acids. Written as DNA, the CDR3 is TGTGCCAGCAACTTAGGGGGAACAGGAAACACCATATATTTT. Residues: CASNLGGTGNTIYF.

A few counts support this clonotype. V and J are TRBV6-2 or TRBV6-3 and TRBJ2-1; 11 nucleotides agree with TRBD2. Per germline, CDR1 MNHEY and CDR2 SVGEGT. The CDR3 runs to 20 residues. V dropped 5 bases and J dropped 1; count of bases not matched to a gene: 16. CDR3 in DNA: TGTGCCAGCAGTGAGGGGTCCACCTCTTCTAGCGGGGGGTCCTACAATGAGCAGTTCTTC. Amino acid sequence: CASSEGSTSSSGGSYNEQFF.

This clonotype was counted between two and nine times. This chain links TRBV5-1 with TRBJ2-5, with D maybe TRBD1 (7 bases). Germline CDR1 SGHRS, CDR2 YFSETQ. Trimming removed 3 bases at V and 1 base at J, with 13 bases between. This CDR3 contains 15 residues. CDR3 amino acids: CASSSEGQFQETQYF. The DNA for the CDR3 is TGCGCCAGCAGCTCGGAGGGACAGTTCCAAGAGACCCAGTACTTC. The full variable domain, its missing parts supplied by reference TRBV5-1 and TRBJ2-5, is KAGVTQTPRYLIKTRGQQVTLSCSPISGHRSVSWYQQTPGQGLQFLFEYFSETQRNKGNFPGRFSGRQFSNSRSEMNVSTLELGDSALYLCASSSEGQFQETQYFGPGTRLLVL.

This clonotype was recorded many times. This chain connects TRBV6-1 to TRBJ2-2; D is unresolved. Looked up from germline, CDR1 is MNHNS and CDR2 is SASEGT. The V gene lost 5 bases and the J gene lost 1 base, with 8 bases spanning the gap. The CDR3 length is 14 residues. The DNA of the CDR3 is TGTGCCAGCAGTAATAGGGAGAACACCGGGGAGCTGTTTTTT. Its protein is CASSNRENTGELFF.

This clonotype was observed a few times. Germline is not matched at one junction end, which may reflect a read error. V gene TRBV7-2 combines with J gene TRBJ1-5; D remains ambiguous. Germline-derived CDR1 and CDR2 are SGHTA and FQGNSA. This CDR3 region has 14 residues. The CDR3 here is CVSSLGYSNQPQHF. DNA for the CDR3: TGTGTCAGCAGCTTAGGTTATAGCAATCAGCCCCAGCATTTT.

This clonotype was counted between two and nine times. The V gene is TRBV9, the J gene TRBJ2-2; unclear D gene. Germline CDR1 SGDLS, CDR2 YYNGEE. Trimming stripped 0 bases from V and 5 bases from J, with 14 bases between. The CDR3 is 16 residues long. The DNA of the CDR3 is TGTGCCAGCAGCGTAGCACCTCAGGTCGGGACCGGGGAGCTGTTTTTT. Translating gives CASSVAPQVGTGELFF.

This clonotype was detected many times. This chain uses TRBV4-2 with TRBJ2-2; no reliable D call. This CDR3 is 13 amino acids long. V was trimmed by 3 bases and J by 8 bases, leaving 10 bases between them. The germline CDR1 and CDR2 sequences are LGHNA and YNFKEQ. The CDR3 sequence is CASSHPIEGELFF. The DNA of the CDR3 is TGTGCCAGCAGCCACCCCATAGAAGGGGAGCTGTTTTTT.

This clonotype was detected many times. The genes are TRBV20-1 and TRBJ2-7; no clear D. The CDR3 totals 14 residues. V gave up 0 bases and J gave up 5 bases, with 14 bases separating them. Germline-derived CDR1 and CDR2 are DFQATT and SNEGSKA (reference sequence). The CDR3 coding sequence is TGCAGTGCTAGAGATCGACTTGGTCGGAACGAGCAGTACTTC. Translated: CSARDRLGRNEQYF.

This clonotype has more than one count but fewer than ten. CDR3: CASSFERAQSSYNEQFF. CDR3 DNA: TGTGCCAGCAGTTTTGAACGGGCTCAAAGCTCCTACAATGAGCAGTTCTTC. The gene calls are TRBV28 and TRBJ2-1; D call uncertain. CDR1 and CDR2 from the germline V gene are MDHEN and SYDVKM. Trimming stripped 3 bases from V and 0 bases from J, with 15 bases between. The CDR3 is 17 amino acids.

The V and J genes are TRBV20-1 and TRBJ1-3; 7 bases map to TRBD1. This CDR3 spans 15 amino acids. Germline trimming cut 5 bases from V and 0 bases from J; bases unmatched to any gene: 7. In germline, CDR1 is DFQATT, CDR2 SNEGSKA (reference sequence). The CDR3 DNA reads TGCAGTGCTCCCCTACCAGGGGGCTCTGGAAACACCATATATTTT. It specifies CSAPLPGGSGNTIYF.

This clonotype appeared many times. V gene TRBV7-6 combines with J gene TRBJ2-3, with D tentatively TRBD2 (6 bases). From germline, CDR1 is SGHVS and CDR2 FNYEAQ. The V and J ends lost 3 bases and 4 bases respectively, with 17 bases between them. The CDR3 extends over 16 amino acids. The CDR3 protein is CASSFRPEGGADTQYF. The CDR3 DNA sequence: TGTGCCAGCAGCTTCAGACCGGAAGGAGGGGCAGATACGCAGTATTTT.

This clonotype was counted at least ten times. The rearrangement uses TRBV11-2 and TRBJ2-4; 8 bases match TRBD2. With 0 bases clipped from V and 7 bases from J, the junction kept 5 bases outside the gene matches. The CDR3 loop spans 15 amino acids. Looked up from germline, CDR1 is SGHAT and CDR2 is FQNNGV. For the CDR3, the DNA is TGTGCCAGCAGCTTAGAGTGGACTAGCAGGAACATTCAGTACTTC. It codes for CASSLEWTSRNIQYF.

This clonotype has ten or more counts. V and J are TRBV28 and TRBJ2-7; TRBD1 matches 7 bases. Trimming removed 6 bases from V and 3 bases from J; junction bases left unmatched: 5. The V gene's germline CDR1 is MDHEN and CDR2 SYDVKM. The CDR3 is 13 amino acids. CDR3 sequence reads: CASRGGAVYEQYF. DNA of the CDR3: TGTGCCAGCAGAGGGGGCGCCGTCTACGAGCAGTACTTC.

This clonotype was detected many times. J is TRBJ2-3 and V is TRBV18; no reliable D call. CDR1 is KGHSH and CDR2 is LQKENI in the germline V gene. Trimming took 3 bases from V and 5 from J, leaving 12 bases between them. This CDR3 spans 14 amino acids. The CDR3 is CASSPRQFGDTQYF. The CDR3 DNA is TGTGCCAGCTCACCTAGGCAGTTCGGAGATACGCAGTATTTT.

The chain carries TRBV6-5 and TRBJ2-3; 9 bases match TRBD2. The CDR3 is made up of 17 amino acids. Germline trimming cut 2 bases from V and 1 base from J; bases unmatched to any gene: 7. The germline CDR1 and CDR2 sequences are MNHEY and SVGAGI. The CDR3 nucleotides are TGTGCCAGCAGTTACCCAGTTAGCGGGGGAGGCACAGATACGCAGTATTTT. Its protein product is CASSYPVSGGGTDTQYF.

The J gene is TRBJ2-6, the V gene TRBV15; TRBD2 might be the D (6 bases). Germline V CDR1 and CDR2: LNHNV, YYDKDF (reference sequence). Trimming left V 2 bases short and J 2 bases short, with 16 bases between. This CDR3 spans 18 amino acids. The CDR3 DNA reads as TGTGCCACCAGCAGACCCTTTGGACGGGGGACTGGGGCCAACGTCCTGACTTTC. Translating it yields CATSRPFGRGTGANVLTF.

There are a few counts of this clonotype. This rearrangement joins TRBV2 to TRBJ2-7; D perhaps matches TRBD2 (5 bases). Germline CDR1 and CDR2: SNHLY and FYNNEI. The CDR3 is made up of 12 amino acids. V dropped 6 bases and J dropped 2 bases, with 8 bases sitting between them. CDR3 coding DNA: TGTGCCAGCAGGGACGGGACCTACGAGCAGTACTTC. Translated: CASRDGTYEQYF. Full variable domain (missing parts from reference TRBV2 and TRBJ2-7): EPEVTQTPSHQVTQMGQEVILRCVPISNHLYFYWYRQILGQKVEFLVSFYNNEISEKSEIFDDQFSVERPDGSNFTLKIRSTKLEDSAMYFCASRDGTYEQYFGPGTRLTVT.

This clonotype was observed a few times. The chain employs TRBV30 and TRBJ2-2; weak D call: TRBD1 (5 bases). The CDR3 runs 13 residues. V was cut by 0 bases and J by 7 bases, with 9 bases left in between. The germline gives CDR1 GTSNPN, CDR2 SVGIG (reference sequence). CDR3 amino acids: CAWSVGVFGELFF. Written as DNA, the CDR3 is TGTGCCTGGAGTGTAGGGGTTTTCGGGGAGCTGTTTTTT. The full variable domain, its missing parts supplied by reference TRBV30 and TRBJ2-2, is SQTIHQWPATLVQPVGSPLSLECTVEGTSNPNLYWYRQAAGRGLQLLFYSVGIGQISSEVPQNLSASRPQDRQFILSSKKLLLSDSGFYLCAWSVGVFGELFFGEGSRLTVL.

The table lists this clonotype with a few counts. The CDR3 DNA reads TGCAGTGCCAGACATCCCGCGGGACAAGAGACCCAGTACTTC. It is translated as CSARHPAGQETQYF. This sequence joins TRBV20-1 and TRBJ2-5, with a weak D call TRBD2 (6 bases). Trimming pared 6 bases from V and 2 bases from J, leaving 16 bases between. Germline values: CDR1 DFQATT, CDR2 SNEGSKA (reference sequence). The CDR3 covers 14 residues.

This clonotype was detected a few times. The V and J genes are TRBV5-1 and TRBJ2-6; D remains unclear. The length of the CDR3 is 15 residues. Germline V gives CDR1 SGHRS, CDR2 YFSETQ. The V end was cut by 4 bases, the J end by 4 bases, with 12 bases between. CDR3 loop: CASSVWNRGANVLTF. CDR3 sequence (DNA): TGCGCCAGCAGCGTCTGGAACCGAGGGGCCAACGTCCTGACTTTC.

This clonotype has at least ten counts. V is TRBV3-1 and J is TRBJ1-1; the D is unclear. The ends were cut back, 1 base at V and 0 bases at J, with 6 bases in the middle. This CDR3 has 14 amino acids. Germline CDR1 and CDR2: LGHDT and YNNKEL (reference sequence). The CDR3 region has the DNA TGTGCCAGCAGCCAAGCAGTGCTGAACACTGAAGCTTTCTTT. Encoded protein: CASSQAVLNTEAFF.

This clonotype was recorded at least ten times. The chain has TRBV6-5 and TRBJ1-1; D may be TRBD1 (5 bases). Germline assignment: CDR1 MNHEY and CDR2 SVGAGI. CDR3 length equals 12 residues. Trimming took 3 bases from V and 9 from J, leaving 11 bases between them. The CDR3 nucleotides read TGTGCCAGCAGTTATCTGCGGGGGAAAGCTTTCTTT. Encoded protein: CASSYLRGKAFF.

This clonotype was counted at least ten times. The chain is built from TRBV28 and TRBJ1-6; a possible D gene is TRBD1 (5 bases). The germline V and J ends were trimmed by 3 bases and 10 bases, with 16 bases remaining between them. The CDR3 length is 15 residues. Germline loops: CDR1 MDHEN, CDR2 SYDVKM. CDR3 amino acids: CASSFGGGVSSPLHF. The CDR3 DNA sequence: TGTGCCAGCAGTTTTGGCGGAGGGGTTTCCTCACCCCTCCACTTT.

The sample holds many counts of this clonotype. This CDR3 is CASSLQGALGQPQHF. The CDR3 DNA sequence: TGTGCCAGCAGTTTACAGGGGGCATTGGGACAGCCCCAGCATTTT. The V gene is TRBV12-3 or TRBV12-4, the J gene TRBJ1-5, with TRBD1 identical over 8 bases. The CDR3 covers 15 residues. The V segment lost 2 bases and the J segment 7 bases; nucleotides outside the gene matches: 7.

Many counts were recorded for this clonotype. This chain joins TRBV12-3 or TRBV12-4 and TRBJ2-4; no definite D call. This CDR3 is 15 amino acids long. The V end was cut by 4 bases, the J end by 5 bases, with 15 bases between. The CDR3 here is CASSSALGYENIQYF. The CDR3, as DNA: TGTGCCAGCAGTTCGGCTCTGGGATACGAAAACATTCAGTACTTC.

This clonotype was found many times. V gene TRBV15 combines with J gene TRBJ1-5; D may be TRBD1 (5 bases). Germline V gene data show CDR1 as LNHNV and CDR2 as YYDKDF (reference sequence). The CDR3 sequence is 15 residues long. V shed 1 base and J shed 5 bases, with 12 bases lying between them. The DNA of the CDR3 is TGTGCCACCAGCAGAGGGTCTAGGGACGATCAGCCCCAGCATTTT. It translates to CATSRGSRDDQPQHF.

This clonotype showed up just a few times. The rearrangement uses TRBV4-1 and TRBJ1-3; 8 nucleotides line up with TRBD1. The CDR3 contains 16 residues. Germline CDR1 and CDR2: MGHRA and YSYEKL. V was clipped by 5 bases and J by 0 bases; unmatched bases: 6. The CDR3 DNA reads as TGCGCCAGCAGCTCGGGACAGGCCATCTCTGGAAACACCATATATTTT. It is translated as CASSSGQAISGNTIYF.

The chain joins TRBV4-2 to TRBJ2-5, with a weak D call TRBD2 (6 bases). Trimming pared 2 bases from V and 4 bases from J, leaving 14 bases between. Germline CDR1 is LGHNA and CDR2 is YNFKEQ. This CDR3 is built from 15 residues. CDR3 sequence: CASSQKWGEGETQYF. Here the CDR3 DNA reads TGTGCCAGCAGCCAAAAGTGGGGGGAAGGAGAGACCCAGTACTTC.

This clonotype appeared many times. The CDR3 reads CASTSGGYQETQYF. CDR3 coding DNA: TGTGCCAGCACTAGCGGGGGGTACCAAGAGACCCAGTACTTC. The V call is TRBV13, the J call TRBJ2-5, with TRBD2 matching 11 bases. The length of the CDR3 is 14 residues. Unmatched junction bases numbered 1, after V lost 7 bases and J lost 0 bases. CDR1 is PRHDT and CDR2 is FYEKMQ in the germline V gene (reference sequence).

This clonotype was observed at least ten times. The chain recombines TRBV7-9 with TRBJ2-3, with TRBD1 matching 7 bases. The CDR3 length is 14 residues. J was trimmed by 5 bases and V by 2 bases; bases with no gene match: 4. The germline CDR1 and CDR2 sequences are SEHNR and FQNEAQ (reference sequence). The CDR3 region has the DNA TGTGCCAGCAGCTTAAGTGCAGGGGGAGATACGCAGTATTTT. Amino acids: CASSLSAGGDTQYF. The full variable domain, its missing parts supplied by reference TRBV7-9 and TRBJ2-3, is DTGVSQNPRHKITKRGQNVTFRCDPISEHNRLYWYRQTLGQGPEFLTYFQNEAQLEKSRLLSDRFSAERPKGSFSTLEIQRTEQGDSAMYLCASSLSAGGDTQYFGPGTRLTVL.

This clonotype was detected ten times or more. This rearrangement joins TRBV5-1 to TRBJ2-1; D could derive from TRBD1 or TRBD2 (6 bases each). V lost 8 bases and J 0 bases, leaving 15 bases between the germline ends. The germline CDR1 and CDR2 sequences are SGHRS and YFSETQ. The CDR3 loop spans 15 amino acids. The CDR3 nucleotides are TGCGCCAGTCATACGGGGGCTAGCTCCTACAATGAGCAGTTCTTC. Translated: CASHTGASSYNEQFF. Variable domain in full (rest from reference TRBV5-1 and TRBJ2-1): KAGVTQTPRYLIKTRGQQVTLSCSPISGHRSVSWYQQTPGQGLQFLFEYFSETQRNKGNFPGRFSGRQFSNSRSEMNVSTLELGDSALYLCASHTGASSYNEQFFGPGTRLTVL.

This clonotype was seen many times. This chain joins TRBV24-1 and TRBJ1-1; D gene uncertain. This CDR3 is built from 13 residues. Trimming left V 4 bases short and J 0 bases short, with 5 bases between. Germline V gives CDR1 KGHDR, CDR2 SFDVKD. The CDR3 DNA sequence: TGTGCCACCAGTGACCGAGTGAACACTGAAGCTTTCTTT. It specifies CATSDRVNTEAFF.